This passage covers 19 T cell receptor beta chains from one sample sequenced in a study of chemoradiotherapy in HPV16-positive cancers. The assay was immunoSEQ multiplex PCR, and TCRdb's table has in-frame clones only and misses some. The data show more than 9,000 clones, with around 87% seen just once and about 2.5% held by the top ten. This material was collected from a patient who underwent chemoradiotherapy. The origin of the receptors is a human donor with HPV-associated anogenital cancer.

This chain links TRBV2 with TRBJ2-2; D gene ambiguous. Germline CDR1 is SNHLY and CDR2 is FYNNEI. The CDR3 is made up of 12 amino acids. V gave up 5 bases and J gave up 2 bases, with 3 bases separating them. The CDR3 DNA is TGTGCCAGCAGTACCAACACCGGGGAGCTGTTTTTT. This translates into CASSTNTGELFF.

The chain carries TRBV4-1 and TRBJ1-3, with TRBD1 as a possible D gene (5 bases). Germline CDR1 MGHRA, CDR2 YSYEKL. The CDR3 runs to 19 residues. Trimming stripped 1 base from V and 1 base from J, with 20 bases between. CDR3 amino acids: CASSQASRGPLRSGNTIYF. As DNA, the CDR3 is TGCGCCAGCAGCCAAGCCTCAAGGGGTCCCTTGAGGTCTGGAAACACCATATATTTT.

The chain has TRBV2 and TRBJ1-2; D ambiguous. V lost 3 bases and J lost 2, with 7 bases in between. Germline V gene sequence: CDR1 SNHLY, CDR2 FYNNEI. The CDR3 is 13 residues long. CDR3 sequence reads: CASSEVGNYGYTF. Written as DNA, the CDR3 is TGTGCCAGCAGTGAGGTGGGAAACTATGGCTACACCTTC.

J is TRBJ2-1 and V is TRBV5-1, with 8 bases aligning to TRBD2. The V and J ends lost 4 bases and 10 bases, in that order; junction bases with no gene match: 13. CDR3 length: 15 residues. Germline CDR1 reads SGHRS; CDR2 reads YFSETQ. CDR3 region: CASSPVGSGAHEQFF. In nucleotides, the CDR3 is TGCGCCAGCAGCCCCGTTGGTAGCGGGGCCCACGAGCAGTTCTTC.

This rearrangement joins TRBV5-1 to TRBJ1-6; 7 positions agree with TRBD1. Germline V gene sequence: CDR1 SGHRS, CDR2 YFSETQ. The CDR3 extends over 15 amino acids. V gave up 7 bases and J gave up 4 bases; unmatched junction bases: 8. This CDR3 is CASQTGEAYNSPLHF. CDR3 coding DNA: TGCGCCAGCCAAACAGGGGAAGCGTATAATTCACCCCTCCACTTT.

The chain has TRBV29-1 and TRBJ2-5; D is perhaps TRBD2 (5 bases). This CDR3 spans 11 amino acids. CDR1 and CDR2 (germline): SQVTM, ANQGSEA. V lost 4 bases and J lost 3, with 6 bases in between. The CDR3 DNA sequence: TGCAGCGTTGCGCGGGAAGAGACCCAGTACTTC. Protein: CSVAREETQYF.

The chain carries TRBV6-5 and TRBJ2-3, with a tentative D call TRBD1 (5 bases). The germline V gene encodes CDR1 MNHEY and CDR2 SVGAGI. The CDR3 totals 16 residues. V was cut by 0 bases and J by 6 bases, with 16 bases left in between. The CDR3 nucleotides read TGTGCCAGCAGTTACTCGATTCTGGTAGGGGCCGATACGCAGTATTTT. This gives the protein CASSYSILVGADTQYF.

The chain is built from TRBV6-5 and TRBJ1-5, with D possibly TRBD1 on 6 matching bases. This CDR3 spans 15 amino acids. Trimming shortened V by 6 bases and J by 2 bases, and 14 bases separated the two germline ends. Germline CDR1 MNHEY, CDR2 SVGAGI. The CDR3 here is CASRLGGLGNQPQHF. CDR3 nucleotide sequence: TGTGCCAGCAGATTGGGGGGGCTAGGCAATCAGCCCCAGCATTTT.

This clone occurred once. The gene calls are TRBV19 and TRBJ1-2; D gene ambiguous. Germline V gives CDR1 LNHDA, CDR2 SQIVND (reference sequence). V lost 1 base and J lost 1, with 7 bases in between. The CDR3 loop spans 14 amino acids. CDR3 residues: CASSIGTVNYGYTF. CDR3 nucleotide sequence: TGTGCCAGTAGTATAGGGACGGTTAACTATGGCTACACCTTC.

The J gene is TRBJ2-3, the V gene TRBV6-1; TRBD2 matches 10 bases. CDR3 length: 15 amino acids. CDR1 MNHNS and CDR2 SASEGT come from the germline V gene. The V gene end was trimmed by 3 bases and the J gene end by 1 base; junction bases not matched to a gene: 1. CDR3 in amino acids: CASSDGTSGTDTQYF. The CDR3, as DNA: TGTGCCAGCAGTGACGGGACTAGCGGCACAGATACGCAGTATTTT.

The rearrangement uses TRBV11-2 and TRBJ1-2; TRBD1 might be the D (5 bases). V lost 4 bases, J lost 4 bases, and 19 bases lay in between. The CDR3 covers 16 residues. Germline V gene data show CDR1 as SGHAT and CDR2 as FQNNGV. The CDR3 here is CASSSETALHIYGYTF. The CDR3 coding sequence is TGTGCCAGCAGCTCCGAGACAGCACTCCATATCTATGGCTACACCTTC.

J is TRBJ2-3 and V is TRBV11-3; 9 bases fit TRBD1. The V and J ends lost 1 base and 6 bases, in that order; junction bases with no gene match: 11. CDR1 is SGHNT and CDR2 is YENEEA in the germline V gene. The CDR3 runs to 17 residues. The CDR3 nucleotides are TGTGCCAGCAGCTTAGCCGCCGGGACAGGGATCCGCGATACGCAGTATTTT. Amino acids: CASSLAAGTGIRDTQYF.

The CDR3 DNA follows: TGTGCCAGCAGTGAAGCCCTCCTGGGGGGGCGGTTCTTC. As protein: CASSEALLGGRFF. This chain connects TRBV2 to TRBJ2-1; maybe TRBD2 (7 bases). This CDR3 has 13 residues. Trimming shortened V by 0 bases and J by 15 bases, and 15 bases separated the two germline ends. Germline V lookup: CDR1 SNHLY, CDR2 FYNNEI.

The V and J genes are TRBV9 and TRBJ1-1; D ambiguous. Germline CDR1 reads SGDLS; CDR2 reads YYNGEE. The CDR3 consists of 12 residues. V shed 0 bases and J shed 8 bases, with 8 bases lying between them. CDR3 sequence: CASSVEGGEAFF. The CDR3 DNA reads TGTGCCAGCAGCGTAGAGGGTGGAGAAGCTTTCTTT.

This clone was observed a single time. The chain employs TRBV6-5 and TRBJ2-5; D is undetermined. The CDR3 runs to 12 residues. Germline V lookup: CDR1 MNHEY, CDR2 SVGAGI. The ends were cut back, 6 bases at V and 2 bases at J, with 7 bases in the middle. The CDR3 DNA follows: TGTGCCAGCAGACGGGCTCAAGAGACCCAGTACTTC. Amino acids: CASRRAQETQYF.

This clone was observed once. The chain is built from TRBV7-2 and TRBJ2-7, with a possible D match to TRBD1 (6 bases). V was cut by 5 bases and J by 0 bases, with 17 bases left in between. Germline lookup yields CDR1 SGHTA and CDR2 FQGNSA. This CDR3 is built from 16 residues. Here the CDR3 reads CASSPLVRTASYEQYF. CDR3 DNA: TGTGCCAGCAGCCCCCTCGTCCGGACAGCCTCCTACGAGCAGTACTTC. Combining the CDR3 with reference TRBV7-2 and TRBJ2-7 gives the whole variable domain GAGVSQSPSNKVTEKGKDVELRCDPISGHTALYWYRQSLGQGLEFLIYFQGNSAPDKSGLPSDRFSAERTGGSVSTLTIQRTQQEDSAVYLCASSPLVRTASYEQYFGPGTRLTVT.

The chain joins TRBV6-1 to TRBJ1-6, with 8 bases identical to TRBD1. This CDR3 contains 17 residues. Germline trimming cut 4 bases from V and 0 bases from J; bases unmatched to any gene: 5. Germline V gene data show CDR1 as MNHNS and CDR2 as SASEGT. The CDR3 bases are TGTGCCAGCAGTGCCTGGGACAGGAGCTCCTATAATTCACCCCTCCACTTT. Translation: CASSAWDRSSYNSPLHF.

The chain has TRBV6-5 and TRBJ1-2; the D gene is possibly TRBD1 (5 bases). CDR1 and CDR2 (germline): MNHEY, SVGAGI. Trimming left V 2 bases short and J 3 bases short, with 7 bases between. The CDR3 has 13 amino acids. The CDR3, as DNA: TGTGCCAGCAGTTACACCAGGGACTATGGCTACACCTTC. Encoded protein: CASSYTRDYGYTF.

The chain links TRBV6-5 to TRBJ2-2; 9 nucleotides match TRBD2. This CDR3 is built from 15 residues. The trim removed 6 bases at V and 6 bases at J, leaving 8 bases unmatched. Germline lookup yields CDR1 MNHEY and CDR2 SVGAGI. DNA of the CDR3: TGTGCCAGCAGACCCCTAGCGGGATTGGCCGGGGAGCTGTTTTTT. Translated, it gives CASRPLAGLAGELFF.